This T cell receptor beta chain was documented in a study of T cell repertoires in cytomegalovirus infection. Comment on this clonotype: Its antigen remains unknown. Germline and junction disagree at one end, which may indicate a read error.

TCRdb analysed the reads with MiXCR anew, one entry per CDR3 protein. The table lists roughly 80,000 distinct CDR3 sequences, around 42% of them singletons. The germline CDR1 and CDR2 sequences are MNHNS and SASEGT. This CDR3 spans 11 amino acids. The sequence was collected from a human donor in good health (CMV status not recorded). Some clones in this sample may be carry-over from other donors' samples. This chain joins TRBV6-1 and TRBJ2-1, with D possibly being TRBD2 (6 bases). Material: CD8+ T cells from cultured PBMCs, obtained from culture after CMV antigen stimulation. CDR3 region: CASSDRLSGEF. DNA for the CDR3: TGTGCCAGCAGTGATAGGCTCTCGGGGGAATTC.